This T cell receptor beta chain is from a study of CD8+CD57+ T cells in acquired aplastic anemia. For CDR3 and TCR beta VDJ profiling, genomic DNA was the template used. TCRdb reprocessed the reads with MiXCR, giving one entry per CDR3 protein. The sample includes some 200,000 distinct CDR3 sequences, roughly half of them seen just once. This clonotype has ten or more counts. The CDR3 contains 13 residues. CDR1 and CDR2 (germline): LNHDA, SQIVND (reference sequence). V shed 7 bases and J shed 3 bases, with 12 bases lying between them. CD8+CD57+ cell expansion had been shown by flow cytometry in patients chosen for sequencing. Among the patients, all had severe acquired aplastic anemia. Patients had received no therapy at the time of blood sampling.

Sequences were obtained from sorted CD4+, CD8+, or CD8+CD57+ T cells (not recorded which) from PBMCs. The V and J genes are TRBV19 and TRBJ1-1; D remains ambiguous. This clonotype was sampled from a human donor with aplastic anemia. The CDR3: CASTQSWYTEAFF. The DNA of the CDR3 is TGTGCCAGTACCCAGTCGTGGTACACTGAAGCTTTCTTT.